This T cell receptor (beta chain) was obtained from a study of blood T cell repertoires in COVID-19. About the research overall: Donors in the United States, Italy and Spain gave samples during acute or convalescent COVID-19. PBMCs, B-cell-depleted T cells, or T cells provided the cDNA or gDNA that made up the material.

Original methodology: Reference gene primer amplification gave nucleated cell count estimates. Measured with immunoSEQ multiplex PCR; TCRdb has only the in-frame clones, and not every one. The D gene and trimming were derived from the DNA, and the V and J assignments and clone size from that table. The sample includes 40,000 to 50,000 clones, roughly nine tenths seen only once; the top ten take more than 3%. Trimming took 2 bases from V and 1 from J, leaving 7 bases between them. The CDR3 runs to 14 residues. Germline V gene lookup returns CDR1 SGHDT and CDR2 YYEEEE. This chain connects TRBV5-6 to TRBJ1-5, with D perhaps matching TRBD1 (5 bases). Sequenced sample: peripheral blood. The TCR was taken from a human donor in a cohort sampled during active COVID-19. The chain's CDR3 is CASSFPGSNQPQHF. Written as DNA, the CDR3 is TGTGCCAGCAGCTTCCCAGGGAGCAATCAGCCCCAGCATTTT.